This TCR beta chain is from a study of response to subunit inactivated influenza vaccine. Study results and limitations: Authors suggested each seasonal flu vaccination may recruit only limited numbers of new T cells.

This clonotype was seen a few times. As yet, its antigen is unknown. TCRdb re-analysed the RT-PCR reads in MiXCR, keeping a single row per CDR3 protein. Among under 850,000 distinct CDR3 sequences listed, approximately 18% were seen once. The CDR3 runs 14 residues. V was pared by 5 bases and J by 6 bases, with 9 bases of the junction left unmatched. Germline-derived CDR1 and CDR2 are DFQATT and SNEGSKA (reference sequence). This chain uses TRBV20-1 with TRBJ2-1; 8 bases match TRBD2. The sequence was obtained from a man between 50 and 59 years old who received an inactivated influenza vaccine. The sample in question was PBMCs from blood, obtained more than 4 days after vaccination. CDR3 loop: CSAPLAEPFNEQFF. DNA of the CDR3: TGCAGTGCTCCACTAGCGGAGCCTTTCAATGAGCAGTTCTTC.